This entry is about one T cell receptor beta chain. Antigen: not known. These data originate in a study of cytomegalovirus exposure and HLA in healthy donors. Overall study context: As an earlier analysis found, some 180 million T cells yielded fewer than 130 million unique TCR beta sequences.

PCR was performed using 60 Vbeta and 13 Jbeta primers. Generated by immunoSEQ multiplex PCR, the TCRdb table keeps only in-frame clones and is missing some. The sample has about 220,000 clones; approximately 70% are singletons. Study outcomes and limitations: V- and J-gene trimming in TCR beta was tied to a missense DCLRE1C variant by an analysis performed later. Immune exposure information comprised only CMV serostatus.

This CDR3 is 15 amino acids long. Germline V CDR1 and CDR2: MNHEY, SMNVEV (reference sequence). Between the trimmed V and J ends, which lost 3 bases and 2 bases, there was a span of 13 bases. The TCR originated in a woman under 40 in good health and CMV-seronegative. The sample comprised PBMCs. The genes are TRBV27 and TRBJ1-2, with D unclear. The CDR3 coding sequence is TGTGCCAGCAGTTTCGGAGGGCAGCCCAACTATGGCTACACCTTC. Its translation is CASSFGGQPNYGYTF.